This T cell receptor beta chain stems from a study of blood T cells in healthy people across ages. Study-level findings and limits: Long-lived and aged donors differed, with more naive CD4+ cells and higher diversity in the long-lived.

Primed by a sample-barcoded 5' primer and a J-beta primer mix, a second PCR proceeded for about 6 to 12 cycles. In TCRdb, the 5' RACE reads were re-called with MiXCR into one record per CDR3 protein. This table holds some 800,000 distinct CDR3 sequences, 20% to 30% found once. A word on this clonotype: The antigen is unknown.

This CDR3 contains 12 residues. In addition, the sample was reused for a study of T cells of mothers and their children.

The sample consisted of blood. The chain carries TRBV12-3 or TRBV12-4 and TRBJ2-5; D call uncertain. Gene TRBJ2-7 matches the end of the DNA better, so the J call may be wrong. This clonotype was obtained from a boy aged 5-17 years in good health. CDR3 DNA: TGTGCCAGCATGGGCGAACCCTACGAGCAGTACTTC. Protein sequence: CASMGEPYEQYF.